Following are 25 T cell receptor beta chains from one sample sequenced in a study of CD8+ T cells in alopecia areata (dated 2018 in TCRdb). The library was built by means of the immunoSEQ multiplex PCR assay. To provide template for TCR sequencing, every sample had RNA extracted and reverse transcribed into cDNA. In TCRdb, the immuneACCESS table is reduced to in-frame sequences with V and J assigned. These tables do not hold every clone; where another copy was compared, an unresolved V gene accounts for under half, and the others remain unexplained. The sample table records more than 140,000 clones; around 87% of these occur just once. The biggest ten clones account for around 13% of the sample. The time point label corresponds to: 4 weeks on oral tofacitinib. Per the publication, the treatment or condition label means: oral pan-JAK inhibitor, 5-10 mg twice daily. The starting material was CD8+ T cells sorted from blood, obtained at week 4, from a patient treated with tofacitinib. All receptors derive from a human donor with alopecia areata.

V is TRBV27 and J is TRBJ2-5; D call uncertain. Germline lookup yields CDR1 MNHEY and CDR2 SMNVEV (reference sequence). This CDR3 region has 14 residues. The V end lost 0 bases, the J end lost 5 bases, and 10 bases lay between the germline ends. CDR3 residues: CASSLSRASETQYF. For the CDR3, the DNA is TGTGCCAGCAGTTTATCCCGAGCTAGTGAGACCCAGTACTTC.

The chain carries TRBV7-2 and TRBJ2-7, with TRBD2 identical over 9 bases. The CDR3 runs 13 residues. V was pared by 5 bases and J by 5 bases, with 4 bases of the junction left unmatched. CDR1 is SGHTA, CDR2 FQGNSA, per germline. The CDR3 loop reads CASSLGLAHEQYF. DNA for the CDR3: TGTGCCAGCAGCCTGGGACTAGCCCACGAGCAGTACTTC.

V usage is TRBV6-5 and J usage is TRBJ2-7; 12 bases line up with TRBD1. The CDR3 is 14 amino acids. J gave up 7 bases and V 5 bases, and 6 bases lay outside the gene matches. Germline V CDR1 and CDR2: MNHEY, SVGAGI. The CDR3 nucleotides read TGTGCCAGCAGTCTCCGGGACAGGGGGCGAGAGCAGTACTTC. The encoded protein is CASSLRDRGREQYF.

The rearrangement joins TRBV7-9 to TRBJ2-7; D is perhaps TRBD2 (5 bases). Per the germline V gene, CDR1 is SEHNR and CDR2 is FQNEAQ (reference sequence). This CDR3 is 13 amino acids long. With 5 bases removed from V and 6 bases from J, the gap between germline ends came to 14 bases. CDR3 in DNA: TGTGCCAGCAGCGGACCGGGAATAACCGAGCAGTACTTC. Translated: CASSGPGITEQYF.

The chain joins TRBV30 to TRBJ2-3; maybe TRBD2 (5 bases). Looked up from germline, CDR1 is GTSNPN and CDR2 is SVGIG (reference sequence). V was shortened by 0 bases and J by 2 bases, with 15 bases between the two germline ends. This CDR3 is 16 amino acids long. The CDR3 DNA reads TGTGCCTGGAGTGTAGGAATCAGCGGAACCACAGATACGCAGTATTTT. Translation: CAWSVGISGTTDTQYF.

This clone has only one observation. The chain is built from TRBV7-9 and TRBJ2-6; a weak D match, TRBD2 (6 bases). The length of the CDR3 is 16 residues. V gave up 4 bases and J gave up 2 bases, with 12 bases separating them. The germline V gene encodes CDR1 SEHNR and CDR2 FQNEAQ (reference sequence). CDR3 sequence reads: CASSSIGEAGANVLTF. CDR3 sequence (DNA): TGTGCCAGCAGCTCGATCGGGGAGGCTGGGGCCAACGTCCTGACTTTC.

The chain carries TRBV7-9 and TRBJ2-3; the D gene could be TRBD1 or TRBD2 (6 bases each). Germline lookup yields CDR1 SEHNR and CDR2 FQNEAQ (reference sequence). Trimming removed 5 bases from V and 4 bases from J, with 10 bases in between. This CDR3 has 13 residues. CDR3 coding DNA: TGTGCCAGCAGCGGGGGGCTCGCAGATACGCAGTATTTT. Translation gives CASSGGLADTQYF.

CDR3 in amino acids: CASSLGTSNTEAFF. In DNA form, the CDR3 reads TGTGCCAGCAGCTTGGGGACGTCGAACACTGAAGCTTTCTTT. This chain uses TRBV5-4 with TRBJ1-1, with D unresolved. Germline assignment: CDR1 SGHNT and CDR2 YYREEE (reference sequence). The CDR3 contains 14 residues. V was shortened by 0 bases and J by 1 base, with 7 bases between the two germline ends.

The rearrangement joins TRBV2 to TRBJ2-7; D is perhaps TRBD1 (5 bases). Germline V gives CDR1 SNHLY, CDR2 FYNNEI. The germline V and J ends were trimmed by 11 bases and 2 bases, with 16 bases remaining between them. The CDR3 totals 13 residues. The CDR3 protein is CAGAAGPTYEQYF. As DNA, the CDR3 is TGTGCCGGGGCGGCAGGACCGACCTACGAGCAGTACTTC. The whole variable domain, remainder taken from reference TRBV2 and TRBJ2-7, is EPEVTQTPSHQVTQMGQEVILRCVPISNHLYFYWYRQILGQKVEFLVSFYNNEISEKSEIFDDQFSVERPDGSNFTLKIRSTKLEDSAMYFCAGAAGPTYEQYFGPGTRLTVT.

Of note for this clone: Other DNA sequences of this sample code for an identical CDR3. J is TRBJ2-7 and V is TRBV5-6; no clear D gene. Trimming took off 2 bases at V and 4 bases at J, with 7 bases between the two ends. CDR1 is SGHDT, CDR2 YYEEEE, per germline. The CDR3 loop spans 12 amino acids. The CDR3 region is CASSLSTYEQYF. The CDR3 nucleotides are TGTGCCAGCAGCTTATCTACATACGAGCAGTACTTC.

The chain combines TRBV11-2 with TRBJ1-2, with no clear D. The CDR3 consists of 15 residues. Deletions cut 1 base from V and 4 bases from J, with 13 bases between. Germline V gene data show CDR1 as SGHAT and CDR2 as FQNNGV. For the CDR3, the DNA is TGTGCCAGCAGCTTAGGAGCCGTGGGAACCTATGGCTACACCTTC. It codes for CASSLGAVGTYGYTF. Drawing the rest from reference TRBV11-2 and TRBJ1-2, the complete variable domain is EAGVAQSPRYKIIEKRQSVAFWCNPISGHATLYWYQQILGQGPKLLIQFQNNGVVDDSQLPKDRFSAERLKGVDSTLKIQPAKLEDSAVYLCASSLGAVGTYGYTFGSGTRLTVV.

The chain recombines TRBV5-1 with TRBJ1-1; D is possibly TRBD1 (5 bases). The germline V gene has CDR1 SGHRS and CDR2 YFSETQ. Trimming left V 1 base short and J 1 base short, with 14 bases between. The CDR3 has 16 amino acids. Here the CDR3 DNA reads TGCGCCAGCAGCTTGTCAGGGAGCTTCGGGAACACTGAAGCTTTCTTT. Its translation is CASSLSGSFGNTEAFF.

The rearrangement joins TRBV5-6 to TRBJ2-2, with D perhaps TRBD1 (6 bases). CDR3 length: 16 residues. Germline CDR1 and CDR2: SGHDT and YYEEEE. With 0 bases removed from V and 4 bases from J, the gap between germline ends came to 13 bases. Written as DNA, the CDR3 is TGTGCCAGCAGCTTGGTCGGCAGGGGCGTCACCGGGGAGCTGTTTTTT. This encodes CASSLVGRGVTGELFF.

The V gene is TRBV29-1, the J gene TRBJ2-1; maybe TRBD1 (5 bases). Looked up from germline, CDR1 is SQVTM and CDR2 is ANQGSEA. V gave up 6 bases and J gave up 1 base, with 13 bases separating them. The CDR3 has 14 residues. CDR3 sequence: CSVDKGWSYNEQFF. As DNA, the CDR3 is TGCAGCGTGGATAAGGGGTGGTCCTACAATGAGCAGTTCTTC.

This chain connects TRBV27 to TRBJ2-7; 7 nucleotides align to TRBD2. The V gene end was trimmed by 6 bases and the J gene end by 2 bases; junction bases not matched to a gene: 19. The CDR3 consists of 18 residues. Germline CDR1 MNHEY, CDR2 SMNVEV (reference sequence). CDR3 loop: CASRQSAPQTGGTYEQYF. The CDR3 nucleotides read TGTGCCAGCAGGCAAAGCGCGCCCCAGACGGGAGGCACCTACGAGCAGTACTTC.

This chain connects TRBV7-9 to TRBJ2-1, with TRBD1 matching 7 bases. Germline CDR1 and CDR2: SEHNR and FQNEAQ (reference sequence). The CDR3 is 15 amino acids. V lost 5 bases and J lost 5; bases outside the gene matches: 9. CDR3 region: CASSRNRGSDNEQFF. The CDR3 DNA follows: TGTGCCAGCAGCAGGAACAGGGGATCGGACAATGAGCAGTTCTTC.

This chain uses TRBV30 with TRBJ2-1, with 8 bases aligning to TRBD2. The CDR3 contains 18 residues. The germline V gene has CDR1 GTSNPN and CDR2 SVGIG (reference sequence). The ends lost 0 bases at V and 8 bases at J; junction bases unmatched: 18. The CDR3 DNA reads TGTGCCTGGAGTGTAGGTCACTTGCCGGGACTAGAAATCTATGAGCAGTTCTTC. It translates to CAWSVGHLPGLEIYEQFF.

The rearrangement links TRBV4-1 to TRBJ2-3; D gene uncertain. The CDR3 totals 16 residues. The germline CDR1 and CDR2 sequences are MGHRA and YSYEKL. V shed 1 base and J shed 0 bases, with 11 bases lying between them. CDR3 amino acids: CASSQVFGTSTDTQYF. CDR3 coding DNA: TGCGCCAGCAGCCAAGTCTTCGGAACAAGCACAGATACGCAGTATTTT.

For the CDR3, the DNA is TGTGCCAGCACCGAGATGGAGAGGATCCCGAACACTGAAGCTTTCTTT. This translates into CASTEMERIPNTEAFF. The chain couples TRBV2 to TRBJ1-1; D unclear. The CDR3 runs to 16 residues. V lost 7 bases, J lost 1 base, and 19 bases lay in between. Germline values: CDR1 SNHLY, CDR2 FYNNEI.

The rearrangement links TRBV6-6 to TRBJ2-1; the D is unclear. Trimming removed 6 bases from V and 4 bases from J, with 10 bases in between. In germline, CDR1 is MNHNY, CDR2 SVGAGI (reference sequence). This CDR3 is built from 13 residues. Here the CDR3 reads CASRPDGYNEQFF. The CDR3 nucleotides read TGTGCCAGCAGGCCGGACGGATACAATGAGCAGTTCTTC.

This chain uses TRBV27 with TRBJ2-7; D is uncertain. Germline lookup yields CDR1 MNHEY and CDR2 SMNVEV (reference sequence). Trimming cost V 4 bases and J 6 bases, with 10 bases left between them. There are 12 residues in the CDR3. For the CDR3, the DNA is TGTGCCAGCAGTTATTCCGTTGGCGAGCAGTACTTC. This encodes CASSYSVGEQYF.

J is TRBJ2-4 and V is TRBV29-1; D assignment may be TRBD1 or TRBD2 (6 bases each). V lost 8 bases and J lost 6, with 14 bases in between. Germline values: CDR1 SQVTM, CDR2 ANQGSEA. The CDR3 consists of 12 residues. CDR3 residues: CSIGGGGNIQYF. The CDR3 nucleotides are TGCAGCATCGGAGGGGGTGGAAACATTCAGTACTTC.

The rearrangement uses TRBV5-1 and TRBJ2-1; D call uncertain. CDR1 is SGHRS and CDR2 is YFSETQ in the germline V gene. The CDR3 covers 16 residues. Trimming took 0 bases from V and 3 from J, leaving 13 bases between them. The CDR3 sequence: CASSLDAVGDYNEQFF. The CDR3 bases are TGCGCCAGCAGCTTGGATGCGGTTGGGGACTACAATGAGCAGTTCTTC.

The chain carries TRBV6-5 and TRBJ2-7, with D unresolved. The CDR3 has 14 residues. V dropped 0 bases and J dropped 0 bases, with 6 bases sitting between them. Germline assignment: CDR1 MNHEY and CDR2 SVGAGI. CDR3 region: CASSYSIGSYEQYF. CDR3 sequence (DNA): TGTGCCAGCAGTTACTCGATTGGCTCCTACGAGCAGTACTTC.

The rearrangement uses TRBV11-2 and TRBJ2-1, with D uncertain. The CDR3 loop spans 15 amino acids. V was cut by 5 bases and J by 10 bases, with 21 bases left in between. The germline V gene encodes CDR1 SGHAT and CDR2 FQNNGV. CDR3 nucleotide sequence: TGTGCCAGCAGCCTTTTTACCGGCCCAGCACGGGAGCAGTTCTTC. This gives the protein CASSLFTGPAREQFF.